This TCR beta chain was sequenced during a study of technical replicates of blood from four donors. Generated by immunoSEQ multiplex PCR, the TCRdb table keeps only in-frame clones and is missing some. The profile shows roughly 80,000 clones, approximately 89% of them singletons. CDR1 is LNHNV and CDR2 is YYDKDF in the germline V gene (reference sequence). The CDR3 extends over 16 amino acids. Trimming took off 3 bases at V and 3 bases at J, with 17 bases between the two ends. The table lists this clone with a count of one. Material for sequencing was T cells isolated from PBMCs. V and J are TRBV15 and TRBJ2-5, with D possibly TRBD2 on 5 matching bases. The receptor was isolated from a human donor in good health. The CDR3 protein is CATSSIGVLLEETQYF. In nucleotides, the CDR3 is TGTGCCACCAGCAGTATCGGGGTTCTGCTAGAAGAGACCCAGTACTTC.